This TCR beta chain was identified in a study of beta chain features in type 1 diabetes. Broader study findings: Type 1 diabetes patients showed a moderate but significant shortening of TCRB CDR3s in all four CD4+ subsets.

The study reverse transcribed the entire isolated RNA, so it sequenced expressed TCRB transcripts. Here immunoSEQ multiplex PCR was the method, and the copy in TCRdb shows in-frame clones only, minus some. The sample contains around 250,000 clones, roughly 70% of which appear only once. V shed 3 bases and J 13 bases; nucleotides not matched to a gene: 11. The CDR3 is 14 residues long. CDR1 is KGHSH and CDR2 is LQKENI in the germline V gene. A word on this clone: Its antigen is not known.

The rearrangement links TRBV18 to TRBJ2-1; 8 bases align to TRBD1. The sequenced material came from naive CD4+ T cells from blood. The clonotype was recovered from a man under 40 in good health. The CDR3 here is CASSPSSGGHPQFF. The CDR3 bases are TGTGCCAGCTCACCTTCGTCAGGGGGCCATCCCCAGTTCTTC. The variable domain in full, with the rest retrieved from reference TRBV18 and TRBJ2-1, is NAGVMQNPRHLVRRRGQEARLRCSPMKGHSHVYWYRQLPEEGLKFMVYLQKENIIDESGMPKERFSAEFPKEGPSILRIQQVVRGDSAAYFCASSPSSGGHPQFFGPGTRLTVL.